Listed below are T cell receptor beta chains from one sample, sequenced in a study of T cell changes during pregnancy in multiple sclerosis. TCRdb keeps only in-frame clones here, not all; method: immunoSEQ multiplex PCR. Of about 59,000 clones in the sample, 85% to 95% are singletons; the top ten hold 0.36%. Sequenced material: CD4+ T cells from peripheral blood mononuclear cells, taken before pregnancy. The origin of the receptors is a female donor with multiple sclerosis, enrolled in a pregnancy study. Each CDR3 is given with its conserved first and last residue. The order of the fields is D gene, clone size, J gene, V gene, CDR3 DNA, CDR3 protein. D genes are given only for firm matches. Not all rows give a size; the values are once, few, many and, for expanded clones, a class.

d_gene: TRBD1; abundance: -; j_gene: TRBJ1-5; v_gene: TRBV28; CDR3nt: TGTGCCAGCAGTTTAGGGACAGGGACCCAAAGGCCCCAGCATTTT; CDR3aa: CASSLGTGTQRPQHF
d_gene: -; abundance: -; j_gene: TRBJ2-6; v_gene: TRBV14; CDR3nt: TGTGCCAGCAGCCAACCCTGGGAGACCCACGGAGGGGGGGCCAACGTCCTGACTTTC; CDR3aa: CASSQPWETHGGGANVLTF
d_gene: -; abundance: -; j_gene: TRBJ2-7; v_gene: TRBV30; CDR3nt: TGTGCCTGGCACCTTGGGGAGGAGCAGTACTTC; CDR3aa: CAWHLGEEQYF
d_gene: TRBD1; abundance: few; j_gene: TRBJ1-1; v_gene: TRBV5-1; CDR3nt: TGCGCCAGCAGCTTGGCCAAAAGACAGGGGCTGAACACTGAAGCTTTCTTT; CDR3aa: CASSLAKRQGLNTEAFF
d_gene: -; abundance: -; j_gene: TRBJ1-1; v_gene: TRBV6-5; CDR3nt: TGTGCCAGCAGTTACGGGGTGGAGGGTAGGACTGAAGCTTTCTTT; CDR3aa: CASSYGVEGRTEAFF
d_gene: -; abundance: -; j_gene: TRBJ2-7; v_gene: TRBV6-6; CDR3nt: TGTGCCAGCAGACATACTAGTTACGAGCAGTACTTC; CDR3aa: CASRHTSYEQYF
d_gene: -; abundance: -; j_gene: TRBJ2-7; v_gene: TRBV7-2; CDR3nt: TGTGCCAGCAGCTTAGGTCAAGGGGTCTACGAGCAGTACTTC; CDR3aa: CASSLGQGVYEQYF
d_gene: -; abundance: -; j_gene: TRBJ2-2; v_gene: TRBV6-6; CDR3nt: TGTGCCAGCTACCTCGCAGGGGGGACCGGGGAGCTGTTTTTT; CDR3aa: CASYLAGGTGELFF
d_gene: -; abundance: -; j_gene: TRBJ1-1; v_gene: TRBV7-9; CDR3nt: TGTGCCAGCCTTATATCCGGGGGGATCGCTGAAGCTTTCTTT; CDR3aa: CASLISGGIAEAFF
d_gene: -; abundance: -; j_gene: TRBJ1-1; v_gene: TRBV5-4; CDR3nt: TGTGCCAGCAGCTCGTTAAGAGAGGCTGAAGCTTTCTTT; CDR3aa: CASSSLREAEAFF
d_gene: -; abundance: few; j_gene: TRBJ1-1; v_gene: TRBV14; CDR3nt: TGTGCCAGCAGCCGAACAGGCCTTCTGGGAGCTTTCTTT; CDR3aa: CASSRTGLLGAFF
d_gene: -; abundance: -; j_gene: TRBJ2-5; v_gene: TRBV7-2; CDR3nt: TGTGCCAGCAGCCGAGGGATCCAAGAGACCCAGTACTTC; CDR3aa: CASSRGIQETQYF
d_gene: -; abundance: -; j_gene: TRBJ2-2; v_gene: TRBV2; CDR3nt: TGTGCCAGCAGCCCTGACAGTAGCACCGGGGAGCTGTTTTTT; CDR3aa: CASSPDSSTGELFF
d_gene: -; abundance: once; j_gene: TRBJ1-5; v_gene: TRBV5-4; CDR3nt: TGTGCCAGCAGCTTGGGGGGAAGTCTAGCTCAGCCCCAGCATTTT; CDR3aa: CASSLGGSLAQPQHF
d_gene: TRBD1; abundance: -; j_gene: TRBJ2-1; v_gene: TRBV7-9; CDR3nt: TGTGCCAGCAGCCCCGGGACAGGGGGCTACAATGAGCAGTTCTTC; CDR3aa: CASSPGTGGYNEQFF
d_gene: -; abundance: -; j_gene: TRBJ1-3; v_gene: TRBV5-8; CDR3nt: TGTGCCAGCAGACTTACAGGCCCGTCCGCCATATATTTT; CDR3aa: CASRLTGPSAIYF
d_gene: TRBD1; abundance: -; j_gene: TRBJ1-1; v_gene: TRBV7-9; CDR3nt: TGTGCCAGCAGCTTCCAGGGGGCCATTGGTGAAGCTTTCTTT; CDR3aa: CASSFQGAIGEAFF
d_gene: TRBD1; abundance: -; j_gene: TRBJ2-7; v_gene: TRBV7-3; CDR3nt: TGTGCCAGCGCTAATACCGGGACAGGATCCTACGAGCAGTACTTC; CDR3aa: CASANTGTGSYEQYF
d_gene: -; abundance: -; j_gene: TRBJ1-5; v_gene: TRBV28; CDR3nt: TGTGCCAGCAGTACCCCTGGGGGGGTGAGCGATCAGCCCCAGCATTTT; CDR3aa: CASSTPGGVSDQPQHF
d_gene: -; abundance: -; j_gene: TRBJ2-2; v_gene: TRBV11-3; CDR3nt: TGTGCCAGCAGCTTAGGGGGGCCGAACACCGGGGAGCTGTTTTTT; CDR3aa: CASSLGGPNTGELFF
d_gene: TRBD2; abundance: -; j_gene: TRBJ2-3; v_gene: TRBV11-3; CDR3nt: TGTGCCAGCAGCAATGGACTAGCGGGAGTTGATACGCAGTATTTT; CDR3aa: CASSNGLAGVDTQYF
d_gene: -; abundance: -; j_gene: TRBJ1-1; v_gene: TRBV13; CDR3nt: TGTGCCAGCAGCTTACAGGTGATACCTGAAGCTTTCTTT; CDR3aa: CASSLQVIPEAFF
d_gene: -; abundance: -; j_gene: TRBJ1-3; v_gene: TRBV5-5; CDR3nt: TGTGCCTCAGGAGGACCAGGGACTGTATCCCCTGGAAACACCATATATTTT; CDR3aa: CASGGPGTVSPGNTIYF
d_gene: -; abundance: -; j_gene: TRBJ2-3; v_gene: TRBV14; CDR3nt: TGTGCCAGCAGCCAGGAGCTAGCGATGAGAGATACGCAGTATTTT; CDR3aa: CASSQELAMRDTQYF
d_gene: TRBD2; abundance: -; j_gene: TRBJ2-5; v_gene: TRBV30; CDR3nt: TGTGCCTGGACTTCGAGCGGGAGTCAGACCCAGTACTTC; CDR3aa: CAWTSSGSQTQYF